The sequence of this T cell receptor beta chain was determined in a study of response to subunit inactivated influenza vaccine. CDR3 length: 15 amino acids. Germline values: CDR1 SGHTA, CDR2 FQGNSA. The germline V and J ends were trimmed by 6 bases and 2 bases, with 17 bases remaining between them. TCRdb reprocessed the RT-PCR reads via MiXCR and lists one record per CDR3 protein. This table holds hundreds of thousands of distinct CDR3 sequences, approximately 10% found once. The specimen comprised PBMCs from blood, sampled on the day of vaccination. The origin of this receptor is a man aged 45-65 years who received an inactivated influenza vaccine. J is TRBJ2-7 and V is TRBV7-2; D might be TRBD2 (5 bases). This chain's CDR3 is CASSLYRGAPYEQYF. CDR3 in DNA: TGTGCCAGCAGTCTGTATCGGGGAGCCCCCTACGAGCAGTACTTC.